The 27 T cell receptor beta chains below all came from one sample that was sequenced in a study of blood T cell repertoires in COVID-19. Libraries were prepared by immunoSEQ multiplex PCR; TCRdb keeps only in-frame clonotypes and omits some of them. The top ten hold roughly 1.5% of the sample, which has some 150,000 clones, approximately 78% seen once. The sequencing input was peripheral blood. The receptors stem from an elderly man with acute or convalescent COVID-19.

The chain couples TRBV19 to TRBJ1-1; TRBD1 agrees at 7 bases. Germline V CDR1 and CDR2: LNHDA, SQIVND (reference sequence). The CDR3 contains 15 residues. J gave up 1 base and V 3 bases, and 5 bases lay outside the gene matches. Here the CDR3 DNA reads TGTGCCAGTAGTATGAATAACAGGGGGAACACTGAAGCTTTCTTT. Translation: CASSMNNRGNTEAFF.

The chain joins TRBV10-3 to TRBJ2-7; 7 bases are a match to TRBD1. Trimming took 4 bases from V and 3 from J; bases not matched to a gene: 6. This CDR3 is 14 amino acids long. Germline-derived CDR1 and CDR2 are ENHRY and SYGVKD. Written as DNA, the CDR3 is TGTGCCATCAGTGGACAGGGAGACTACTACGAGCAGTACTTC. Protein: CAISGQGDYYEQYF.

This rearrangement joins TRBV9 to TRBJ2-1; TRBD1 agrees at 12 bases. The length of the CDR3 is 15 residues. Looked up from germline, CDR1 is SGDLS and CDR2 is YYNGEE. V shed 2 bases, J shed 7 bases, and the junction held 4 bases outside the gene matches. CDR3 loop: CASSVGTGGRNEQFF. The CDR3 DNA reads TGTGCCAGCAGCGTTGGGACAGGGGGCAGGAATGAGCAGTTCTTC. Drawing the rest from reference TRBV9 and TRBJ2-1, the complete variable domain is DSGVTQTPKHLITATGQRVTLRCSPRSGDLSVYWYQQSLDQGLQFLIQYYNGEERAKGNILERFSAQQFPDLHSELNLSSLELGDSALYFCASSVGTGGRNEQFFGPGTRLTVL.

The chain is built from TRBV29-1 and TRBJ1-2; D is unresolved. CDR3 size: 15 residues. The V end lost 0 bases, the J end lost 0 bases, and 11 bases lay between the germline ends. CDR1 and CDR2 from the germline V gene are SQVTM and ANQGSEA. The CDR3 DNA reads TGCAGCGTTGAAGATTGGGCAGGTACTAACTATGGCTACACCTTC. As protein: CSVEDWAGTNYGYTF. The full variable domain, in which reference TRBV29-1 and TRBJ1-2 provide the parts outside the CDR3, is SAVISQKPSRDICQRGTSLTIQCQVDSQVTMMFWYRQQPGQSLTLIATANQGSEATYESGFVIDKFPISRPNLTFSTLTVSNMSPEDSSIYLCSVEDWAGTNYGYTFGSGTRLTVV.

V and J are TRBV27 and TRBJ1-3; a weak D match, TRBD1 (5 bases). Trimming took off 5 bases at V and 1 base at J, with 12 bases between the two ends. Germline CDR1 is MNHEY and CDR2 is SMNVEV (reference sequence). The CDR3 sequence is 15 residues long. The CDR3 DNA reads TGTGCCAGCAGTCCGACACAGGTGTCTGGAAACACCATATATTTT. Protein sequence: CASSPTQVSGNTIYF.

The chain uses TRBV12-3 or TRBV12-4 and TRBJ2-5; D might be TRBD1 (6 bases). The length of the CDR3 is 13 residues. V lost 7 bases to trimming and J lost 5 bases, with 14 bases between them. This CDR3 reads CASTLGQGETQYF. In nucleotides, the CDR3 is TGTGCCAGCACATTGGGGCAGGGGGAGACCCAGTACTTC.

The CDR3 DNA reads TGTGCCAGCAGCTTCAGGGGTTCGGATACGCAGTATTTT. It encodes CASSFRGSDTQYF. The chain combines TRBV7-2 with TRBJ2-3, with D possibly TRBD1 on 6 matching bases. In germline, CDR1 is SGHTA, CDR2 FQGNSA. There are 13 residues in the CDR3. Trimming cost V 3 bases and J 6 bases, with 10 bases left between them.

The chain couples TRBV4-1 to TRBJ2-1; D may be TRBD1 (6 bases). CDR3 length equals 11 residues. Germline CDR1 and CDR2: MGHRA and YSYEKL. Trimming pared 6 bases from V and 14 bases from J, leaving 14 bases between. The chain's CDR3 is CASSRDTHKFF. CDR3 DNA: TGCGCCAGCAGTCGGGACACCCACAAGTTCTTC.

The chain joins TRBV4-3 to TRBJ1-1; 7 bases agree with TRBD1. The germline CDR1 and CDR2 sequences are LGHNA and YSLEER. V trimming: 0 bases; J trimming: 5 bases; junction bases outside the gene matches: 9. The CDR3 is made up of 16 amino acids. The CDR3 nucleotides read TGCGCCAGCAGCCAAGATCAGAGACAGGGAAGGACTGAAGCTTTCTTT. Translating it yields CASSQDQRQGRTEAFF.

This chain uses TRBV24-1 with TRBJ1-2; tentatively, D is TRBD1 (6 bases). There are 15 residues in the CDR3. With 4 bases removed from V and 8 bases from J, the gap between germline ends came to 19 bases. Germline-derived CDR1 and CDR2 are KGHDR and SFDVKD. As DNA, the CDR3 is TGTGCCACCAGTGAATCAGACAGGAATCTTAACGGCTACACCTTC. It is translated as CATSESDRNLNGYTF.

V usage is TRBV7-2 and J usage is TRBJ2-2; a weak D match, TRBD2 (6 bases). CDR1 and CDR2 (germline): SGHTA, FQGNSA. CDR3 length equals 14 residues. V shed 5 bases and J shed 2 bases, with 9 bases lying between them. Written as DNA, the CDR3 is TGTGCCAGCAGCGCCGGGACTAACACCGGGGAGCTGTTTTTT. Translation: CASSAGTNTGELFF.

V gene TRBV10-3 combines with J gene TRBJ2-5; 8 bases are a match to TRBD2. CDR1 is ENHRY, CDR2 SYGVKD, per germline. The V gene end was trimmed by 0 bases and the J gene end by 2 bases; junction bases not matched to a gene: 5. CDR3 length: 16 amino acids. This chain's CDR3 is CAISESTSGEQETQYF. CDR3 DNA: TGTGCCATCAGTGAGTCAACTAGCGGAGAGCAAGAGACCCAGTACTTC.

The chain recombines TRBV2 with TRBJ2-1; 10 positions match TRBD1. The germline V gene has CDR1 SNHLY and CDR2 FYNNEI. The CDR3 spans 15 residues. V shed 3 bases and J 4 bases; nucleotides not matched to a gene: 3. In DNA form, the CDR3 reads TGTGCCAGCAGTGAGACAGGGGGCTTATACAATGAGCAGTTCTTC. Translating gives CASSETGGLYNEQFF.

The sample holds a few counts of this clone. The gene calls are TRBV10-3 and TRBJ2-2, with TRBD2 matching 8 bases. With V trimmed by 4 bases and J by 4 bases, 14 bases remained unmatched. The CDR3 runs to 18 residues. CDR1 and CDR2 from the germline V gene are ENHRY and SYGVKD. As DNA, the CDR3 is TGTGCCATCAGTGCCGGACTCGCGTGGAGCGGGGGCACCGGGGAGCTGTTTTTT. Translating gives CAISAGLAWSGGTGELFF.

The chain is built from TRBV6-5 and TRBJ2-7, with a weak D call TRBD2 (5 bases). The V gene's germline CDR1 is MNHEY and CDR2 SVGAGI. There are 13 residues in the CDR3. Trimming took 6 bases from V and 2 from J, leaving 11 bases between them. The CDR3 DNA reads as TGTGCCAGCAGGCCCCCGGGGACCTACGAGCAGTACGTC. Its protein product is CASRPPGTYEQYV.

CDR3 bases: TGCAGCGTTGAAGTCAGGGGGACAGATACGCAGTATTTT. This codes for CSVEVRGTDTQYF. The chain has TRBV29-1 and TRBJ2-3, with 7 bases aligning to TRBD1. The CDR3 is 13 amino acids. Germline trimming cut 1 base from V and 3 bases from J; bases unmatched to any gene: 1. The germline gives CDR1 SQVTM, CDR2 ANQGSEA.

The rearrangement links TRBV9 to TRBJ2-2; TRBD2 matches at 11 bases. Trimming took 0 bases from V and 4 from J; bases not matched to a gene: 2. CDR1 is SGDLS, CDR2 YYNGEE, per germline. CDR3 length equals 16 residues. The CDR3 nucleotides are TGTGCCAGCAGCGTAGCCCTAGCGGGGGGCACCGGGGAGCTGTTTTTT. Protein product: CASSVALAGGTGELFF.

The genes are TRBV7-2 and TRBJ1-2; tentative D call: TRBD1 (5 bases). Germline CDR1 reads SGHTA; CDR2 reads FQGNSA. This CDR3 region has 13 residues. Trimming stripped 1 base from V and 5 bases from J, with 8 bases between. The CDR3 spells CASSLGQRYGYTF. The CDR3 DNA sequence: TGTGCCAGCAGCTTAGGACAGCGTTATGGCTACACCTTC.

This sequence joins TRBV29-1 and TRBJ2-5; TRBD2 matches 9 bases. Germline trimming cut 6 bases from V and 2 bases from J; bases unmatched to any gene: 10. The CDR3 totals 15 residues. Germline V CDR1 and CDR2: SQVTM, ANQGSEA. CDR3 loop: CSVLPAGGLQETQYF. The CDR3 region has the DNA TGCAGCGTCCTACCGGCGGGGGGGCTACAAGAGACCCAGTACTTC. Looking up the rest from reference TRBV29-1 and TRBJ2-5 gives the full variable domain: SAVISQKPSRDICQRGTSLTIQCQVDSQVTMMFWYRQQPGQSLTLIATANQGSEATYESGFVIDKFPISRPNLTFSTLTVSNMSPEDSSIYLCSVLPAGGLQETQYFGPGTRLLVL.

The chain carries TRBV29-1 and TRBJ1-2, with D possibly being TRBD1 (5 bases). The CDR3 has 13 residues. Trimming took off 4 bases at V and 4 bases at J, with 13 bases between the two ends. Per the germline V gene, CDR1 is SQVTM and CDR2 is ANQGSEA. The CDR3 DNA reads as TGCAGCGTTGGGACACCACTTAGCTATGGCTACACCTTC. This gives the protein CSVGTPLSYGYTF.

The gene calls are TRBV5-6 and TRBJ1-2; TRBD1 matches at 10 bases. The V and J ends lost 4 bases and 3 bases, in that order; junction bases with no gene match: 6. The CDR3 sequence is 15 residues long. The germline V gene encodes CDR1 SGHDT and CDR2 YYEEEE. The CDR3, as DNA: TGTGCCAGCAGCCTAGGGGGACAGGGGTACTATGGCTACACCTTC. As protein: CASSLGGQGYYGYTF.

The chain combines TRBV10-2 with TRBJ2-7; tentatively, D is TRBD2 (5 bases). CDR1 is WSHSY, CDR2 SAAADI, per germline. Trimming pared 6 bases from V and 0 bases from J, leaving 9 bases between. The CDR3 sequence is 13 residues long. DNA of the CDR3: TGCGCCAGCAGCCGGGGAGCCTCCTACGAGCAGTACGTC. This encodes CASSRGASYEQYV.

The chain links TRBV7-9 to TRBJ2-2; 7 nucleotides agree with TRBD1. V lost 1 base to trimming and J lost 2 bases; unmatched junction nucleotides: 1. The CDR3 consists of 15 residues. CDR1 is SEHNR, CDR2 FQNEAQ, per germline (reference sequence). In DNA, the CDR3 is TGTGCCAGCAGCTTAGGACAGGGTAACACCGGGGAGCTGTTTTTT. Amino acid sequence: CASSLGQGNTGELFF.

The chain employs TRBV5-1 and TRBJ2-1, with 8 bases fitting TRBD2. The V gene's germline CDR1 is SGHRS and CDR2 YFSETQ. V dropped 3 bases and J dropped 1; count of bases not matched to a gene: 9. The CDR3 is made up of 17 amino acids. CDR3 amino acids: CASSWSGGIGSYNEQFF. In DNA form, the CDR3 reads TGCGCCAGCAGCTGGAGCGGGGGTATAGGGTCCTACAATGAGCAGTTCTTC. Variable domain in full (rest from reference TRBV5-1 and TRBJ2-1): KAGVTQTPRYLIKTRGQQVTLSCSPISGHRSVSWYQQTPGQGLQFLFEYFSETQRNKGNFPGRFSGRQFSNSRSEMNVSTLELGDSALYLCASSWSGGIGSYNEQFFGPGTRLTVL.

The chain links TRBV9 to TRBJ2-1; 9 nucleotides agree with TRBD2. This CDR3 comprises 15 residues. Germline lookup yields CDR1 SGDLS and CDR2 YYNGEE. J gave up 2 bases and V 3 bases, and 3 bases lay outside the gene matches. DNA of the CDR3: TGTGCCAGCAGCGCCGGACTAGCGACCTACAATGAGCAGTTCTTC. This gives the protein CASSAGLATYNEQFF.

CDR3 sequence (DNA): TGCGCCAGCAGCTTGGCCGGGACTAGCCTATCTGAGCAGTTCTTC. Translating it yields CASSLAGTSLSEQFF. The chain combines TRBV5-1 with TRBJ2-1, with TRBD2 matching over 9 bases. The CDR3 is 15 amino acids. The V and J ends lost 0 bases and 9 bases, in that order; junction bases with no gene match: 7. Germline CDR1 SGHRS, CDR2 YFSETQ.

The chain links TRBV6-5 to TRBJ2-5; 7 bases are a match to TRBD1. Germline assignment: CDR1 MNHEY and CDR2 SVGAGI. There are 13 residues in the CDR3. J was trimmed by 5 bases and V by 10 bases; bases with no gene match: 10. CDR3 in amino acids: CATHEGAHETQYF. The CDR3 DNA is TGTGCCACCCACGAGGGGGCGCATGAGACCCAGTACTTC.